These 18 T cell receptor beta chains were sequenced from one sample in a study of T-cell reconstitution after alpha-beta-depleted transplantation in children. TCRbeta library construction was performed incorporating unique molecular identifiers. TCRdb fed the PCR reads into MiXCR, producing one record per CDR3 protein. This sample has about 72,000 distinct CDR3 sequences, with just under 7.5% found just once. This material consisted of PBMCs from the stem cell graft donor, taken from the stem cell graft. All receptors derive from a human donor who donated a stem cell graft to a child with acute lymphoblastic leukemia.

This clonotype was seen many times. The chain couples TRBV5-1 to TRBJ1-5; TRBD1 matches at 8 bases. V gave up 3 bases and J gave up 10 bases; unmatched junction bases: 9. CDR3 length: 14 residues. Germline CDR1 reads SGHRS; CDR2 reads YFSETQ. Here the CDR3 reads CASSYDRGPQPQHF. The CDR3 bases are TGCGCCAGCAGCTATGACAGGGGCCCTCAACCCCAGCATTTT.

This clonotype was seen many times. This chain connects TRBV2 to TRBJ2-5; D is unclear. The germline V gene encodes CDR1 SNHLY and CDR2 FYNNEI. The CDR3 consists of 11 residues. V was cut by 3 bases and J by 1 base, with 0 bases left in between. CDR3 sequence (DNA): TGTGCCAGCAGTGACCAAGAGACCCAGTACTTC. Protein product: CASSDQETQYF.

This clonotype has ten or more counts. V gene TRBV23-1 combines with J gene TRBJ1-3, with unresolved D. TRBV23-1 is classed as an ORF, of uncertain function. Trimming removed 1 base at V and 4 bases at J, with 5 bases between. The CDR3 is 13 amino acids. The CDR3 is CASSQFPGNTIYF. The CDR3 DNA sequence: TGCGCCAGCAGTCAATTCCCAGGAAACACCATATATTTT.

This clonotype was detected a few times. The rearrangement links TRBV2 to TRBJ1-2; a possible D gene is TRBD1 (6 bases). CDR3 length equals 18 residues. The ends were cut back, 8 bases at V and 4 bases at J, with 29 bases in the middle. Germline-derived CDR1 and CDR2 are SNHLY and FYNNEI. The CDR3 DNA sequence: TGTGCCAGCCCCCTAAGCCGACGGGAGGCAAGGGGGAGCTATGGCTACACCTTC. Amino acid sequence: CASPLSRREARGSYGYTF.

The table lists this clonotype with a few counts. The V gene is TRBV29-1, the J gene TRBJ1-5, with D perhaps matching TRBD1 (6 bases). With 4 bases removed from V and 8 bases from J, the gap between germline ends came to 15 bases. This CDR3 region has 13 residues. Germline CDR1 is SQVTM and CDR2 is ANQGSEA. The CDR3 nucleotides read TGCAGCGTTGGACCCGGGACAAGGGAGCCCCAGCATTTT. Amino acids: CSVGPGTREPQHF.

This clonotype was seen repeatedly, ten times or more. The genes are TRBV6-5 and TRBJ2-3; TRBD1 matches at 7 bases. V dropped 4 bases and J dropped 4; count of bases not matched to a gene: 11. The CDR3 has 16 residues. CDR1 is MNHEY and CDR2 is SVGAGI in the germline V gene. CDR3 residues: CASSSSGQPWADTQYF. In DNA, the CDR3 is TGTGCCAGCAGTTCCTCGGGACAGCCCTGGGCAGATACGCAGTATTTT.

There are many counts of this clonotype. The chain uses TRBV2 and TRBJ2-1; D gene unclear. This CDR3 has 14 residues. CDR1 is SNHLY and CDR2 is FYNNEI in the germline V gene. V lost 1 base and J lost 4, with 8 bases in between. This chain's CDR3 is CASSEGRIYNEQFF. The CDR3 DNA follows: TGTGCCAGCAGTGAAGGGCGGATATACAATGAGCAGTTCTTC.

Worth noting for this clonotype: The junction departs from the called germline gene at one end, perhaps through a read error. The V and J genes are TRBV7-2 and TRBJ2-6; D uncertain. The CDR3 totals 15 residues. CDR1 and CDR2 from the germline V gene are SGHTA and FQGNSA. CDR3 residues: CASSLDGSAANVLTF. The CDR3 region has the DNA TGTGCCAGCAGCTTAGACGGCTCTGCGGCCAACGTCCTGACTTTC. Looking up the rest from reference TRBV7-2 and TRBJ2-6 gives the full variable domain: GAGVSQSPSNKVTEKGKDVELRCDPISGHTALYWYRQSLGQGLEFLIYFQGNSAPDKSGLPSDRFSAERTGGSVSTLTIQRTQQEDSAVYLCASSLDGSAANVLTFGAGSRLTVL.

This clonotype was recorded a few times. The chain uses TRBV6-2 or TRBV6-3 and TRBJ2-4; 13 nucleotides match TRBD2. The length of the CDR3 is 18 residues. The trim removed 2 bases at V and 9 bases at J, leaving 13 bases unmatched. Per germline, CDR1 MNHEY and CDR2 SVGEGT. The CDR3 DNA reads as TGTGCCAGCAGTTACCTCCCCGTACTAGCGGGGGGGCATGGCATTCAGTACTTC. It translates to CASSYLPVLAGGHGIQYF.

This clonotype was seen ten or more times. This chain uses TRBV5-1 with TRBJ2-5, with 7 bases lining up with TRBD1. The germline CDR1 and CDR2 sequences are SGHRS and YFSETQ. The CDR3 contains 15 residues. V lost 0 bases to trimming and J lost 4 bases; unmatched junction nucleotides: 6. Written as DNA, the CDR3 is TGCGCCAGCAGCTTGGTGGGGGACAGTGGAGAGACCCAGTACTTC. It specifies CASSLVGDSGETQYF.

In the case of this clonotype: The junction departs from the called germline gene at one end, perhaps through a read error. The J gene is TRBJ2-7, the V gene TRBV28, with D possibly being TRBD1 (5 bases). Per germline, CDR1 MDHEN and CDR2 SYDVKM. The CDR3 has 15 amino acids. In DNA form, the CDR3 reads TGTGCCAGCATTTTACAGGTCTTCAGGGCCTACGAGCAGTACTTC. It translates to CASILQVFRAYEQYF.

The sample holds many counts of this clonotype. The J gene is TRBJ2-7, the V gene TRBV5-5; no firm D call. The CDR3 totals 12 residues. Looked up from germline, CDR1 is SGHKS and CDR2 is YYEKEE (reference sequence). V lost 0 bases and J lost 7, with 8 bases in between. CDR3 amino acids: CASSLGTREQYF. CDR3 DNA: TGTGCCAGCAGCTTGGGCACCCGGGAGCAGTACTTC.

Ten or more counts support this clonotype. The chain couples TRBV6-2 or TRBV6-3 to TRBJ2-1, with a tentative D call TRBD1 (5 bases). The ends were cut back, 7 bases at V and 3 bases at J, with 10 bases in the middle. This CDR3 is built from 13 residues. Germline V gene data show CDR1 as MNHEY and CDR2 as SVGEGT. CDR3 residues: CASKGHIYNEQFF. In DNA form, the CDR3 reads TGTGCCAGCAAAGGACACATCTACAATGAGCAGTTCTTC.

The chain carries TRBV19 and TRBJ1-5, with D possibly being TRBD1 (5 bases). V was shortened by 5 bases and J by 0 bases, with 17 bases between the two germline ends. The CDR3 has 17 amino acids. CDR1 is LNHDA and CDR2 is SQIVND in the germline V gene (reference sequence). The CDR3 region is CASSLLSQGISNQPQHF. The CDR3 nucleotides are TGTGCCAGTAGTCTCCTAAGCCAGGGTATTAGCAATCAGCCCCAGCATTTT.

There are many counts of this clonotype. This chain uses TRBV29-1 with TRBJ2-7; D may match TRBD1 or TRBD2 (5 bases each). The germline gives CDR1 SQVTM, CDR2 ANQGSEA. The V end lost 7 bases, the J end lost 4 bases, and 11 bases lay between the germline ends. The CDR3 spans 11 residues. The CDR3 bases are TGCAGCGCCGGGACCCTATACGAGCAGTACTTC. Translated, it gives CSAGTLYEQYF.

In this sample, this clonotype turned up many times. The chain links TRBV15 to TRBJ2-3, with D perhaps matching TRBD1 or TRBD2 (6 bases each). This CDR3 is built from 15 residues. Germline CDR1 and CDR2: LNHNV and YYDKDF (reference sequence). V was shortened by 0 bases and J by 4 bases, with 11 bases between the two germline ends. The CDR3: CATSRDPGGADTQYF. CDR3 DNA sequence: TGTGCCACCAGCAGAGATCCCGGGGGCGCAGATACGCAGTATTTT. The entire variable domain, with the rest obtained from reference TRBV15 and TRBJ2-3, is as follows: DAMVIQNPRYQVTQFGKPVTLSCSQTLNHNVMYWYQQKSSQAPKLLFHYYDKDFNNEADTPDNFQSRRPNTSFCFLDIRSPGLGDTAMYLCATSRDPGGADTQYFGPGTRLTVL.

This clonotype was detected ten times or more. The chain has TRBV4-3 and TRBJ1-2; D gene ambiguous. Germline CDR1 is LGHNA and CDR2 is YSLEER. The CDR3 covers 16 residues. Trimming took off 0 bases at V and 4 bases at J, with 15 bases between the two ends. CDR3 bases: TGCGCCAGCAGCCAAGATCGACTGTTTCGGGGCTATGGCTACACCTTC. Translation gives CASSQDRLFRGYGYTF.

This clonotype was observed at least ten times. The chain links TRBV12-3 or TRBV12-4 to TRBJ2-5; D remains ambiguous. Trimming pared 5 bases from V and 5 bases from J, leaving 12 bases between. The CDR3 is 13 residues long. The CDR3 DNA is TGTGCCAGCAGTGGATTCACCGGGGAGACCCAGTACTTC. Encoded protein: CASSGFTGETQYF.